One and the same sample provided the 7 T cell receptor beta chains below, sequenced in a study of CD8 T cells in ankylosing spondylitis. TCRdb independently ran MiXCR on the 5' RACE reads; one entry per CDR3 protein. The table has about 200,000 distinct CDR3 sequences, roughly 24% seen once; the top ten hold roughly 6.7%. Specimen: blood, either unsorted or a sorted T cell fraction (not recorded which). The receptors here all came from a male donor with ankylosing spondylitis or in good health (not recorded which).

V usage is TRBV4-3 and J usage is TRBJ2-5, with 13 bases that match TRBD2. With 1 base clipped from V and 5 bases from J, the junction kept 4 bases outside the gene matches. In germline, CDR1 is LGHNA, CDR2 YSLEER. The CDR3 sequence is 16 residues long. The CDR3 region has the DNA TGCGCCAGCAGCCAAGTGGGACTAGCGGGGATGGAGACCCAGTACTTC. Amino acids: CASSQVGLAGMETQYF.

This clonotype was observed many times. V gene TRBV7-9 combines with J gene TRBJ1-1; 8 bases agree with TRBD1. Germline V gene data show CDR1 as SEHNR and CDR2 as FQNEAQ (reference sequence). Trimming removed 5 bases from V and 2 bases from J; junction bases left unmatched: 13. This CDR3 is built from 17 residues. The CDR3 here is CASSHTTNRGKNTEAFF. In nucleotides, the CDR3 is TGTGCCAGCAGCCACACCACAAACAGGGGGAAAAACACTGAAGCTTTCTTT.

This clonotype was observed at least ten times. V and J are TRBV6-1 and TRBJ2-1; 11 bases match TRBD2. This CDR3 comprises 16 residues. Trimming removed 7 bases from V and 8 bases from J; junction bases left unmatched: 13. From germline, CDR1 is MNHNS and CDR2 SASEGT. The CDR3 sequence: CASKYDSGRALDEQFF. For the CDR3, the DNA is TGTGCCAGCAAATACGATAGCGGGAGGGCCCTCGATGAGCAGTTCTTC.

This clonotype was seen many times. The V call is TRBV20-1, the J call TRBJ1-6; TRBD1 aligns across 9 bases. Germline-derived CDR1 and CDR2 are DFQATT and SNEGSKA (reference sequence). This CDR3 has 15 amino acids. Germline trimming cut 2 bases from V and 7 bases from J; bases unmatched to any gene: 6. The CDR3 spells CSARTGTGSNSPLHF. The CDR3 DNA is TGCAGTGCTAGAACCGGGACAGGGTCGAATTCACCCCTCCACTTT.

In its sample, this clonotype was seen many times. V usage is TRBV11-2 and J usage is TRBJ2-7, with D perhaps TRBD2 (5 bases). V lost 3 bases and J lost 3, with 12 bases in between. CDR3 length: 14 amino acids. Germline lookup yields CDR1 SGHAT and CDR2 FQNNGV. Written as DNA, the CDR3 is TGTGCCAGCAGCTTTCTCCGGGGAAGCTACGAGCAGTACTTC. It is translated as CASSFLRGSYEQYF. Based on the CDR3 plus reference TRBV11-2 and TRBJ2-7, the full variable domain is EAGVAQSPRYKIIEKRQSVAFWCNPISGHATLYWYQQILGQGPKLLIQFQNNGVVDDSQLPKDRFSAERLKGVDSTLKIQPAKLEDSAVYLCASSFLRGSYEQYFGPGTRLTVT.

In this sample, this clonotype turned up once. The rearrangement uses TRBV24-1 and TRBJ2-2; D is unclear. The germline V gene encodes CDR1 KGHDR and CDR2 SFDVKD. V lost 5 bases, J lost 6 bases, and 15 bases lay in between. The CDR3 is 15 residues long. The CDR3 spells CATSGYPRGAGELFF. CDR3 sequence (DNA): TGTGCCACCAGTGGGTACCCAAGAGGCGCCGGGGAGCTGTTTTTT.

This clonotype was detected many times. The genes are TRBV12-3 or TRBV12-4 and TRBJ1-5; TRBD1 aligns across 7 bases. The CDR3 runs 14 residues. V was pared by 5 bases and J by 4 bases, with 5 bases of the junction left unmatched. The CDR3 region has the DNA TGTGCCAGCAGTCCAGGGGGTTCAAATCAGCCCCAGCATTTT. Encoded protein: CASSPGGSNQPQHF.